These 16 T cell receptor beta chains came from one sample sequenced in a study of post-analysis software for immune sequencing data. Researchers reported that TCR beta cDNA libraries carried unique molecular identifiers. TCRdb itself ran the PCR reads through MiXCR, one entry per CDR3 protein. The sample lists over 150,000 distinct CDR3 sequences, around 28% occurring once. Their antigen targets remain unknown. Findings of the study overall: TRBV5-6, TRBV5-1 and TRBV20-1 were among 4 or 5 TRBV segments more frequent in patients than controls.

Sample: blood. The receptors stem from a girl between 10 and 17 years old with multiple sclerosis.

A word on this clonotype: A much larger clone sits a single nucleotide away, making a read error possible. The chain links TRBV9 to TRBJ1-2; perhaps TRBD1 as D (5 bases). Germline CDR1 SGDLS, CDR2 YYNGEE. This CDR3 is 13 amino acids long. Trimming shortened V by 5 bases and J by 7 bases, and 15 bases separated the two germline ends. The CDR3 DNA reads as TGTGCCAGCAGTCCTACAGGTCGTGCTGGCTACACCTTC. Translating it yields CASSPTGRAGYTF.

As concerns this clonotype: This sequence may be a read error, since a much larger clone differs from it by one base. This rearrangement joins TRBV12-3 or TRBV12-4 to TRBJ2-1, with D uncertain. The CDR3 length is 13 residues. The CDR3: CVSSLGPLGEQFF. CDR3 DNA: TGTGTCAGCAGTCTAGGGCCCCTAGGGGAGCAGTTCTTC.

The chain links TRBV7-8 to TRBJ2-7; D may correspond to TRBD1 or TRBD2 (6 bases each). Germline V gene sequence: CDR1 SGHVS, CDR2 FQNEAQ. V was clipped by 3 bases and J by 2 bases, with 17 bases between them. The CDR3 extends over 16 amino acids. Here the CDR3 reads CASSFIPQGRTYEQYF. The CDR3 bases are TGTGCCAGCAGCTTTATCCCCCAGGGGAGGACCTACGAGCAGTACTTC. Filled out from reference TRBV7-8 and TRBJ2-7, the complete variable domain reads GAGVSQSPRYKVAKRGQDVALRCDPISGHVSLFWYQQALGQGPEFLTYFQNEAQLDKSGLPSDRFFAERPEGSVSTLKIQRTQQEDSAVYLCASSFIPQGRTYEQYFGPGTRLTVT.

This sequence joins TRBV7-6 and TRBJ2-1; D is ambiguous. Trimming stripped 4 bases from V and 6 bases from J, with 16 bases between. The germline CDR1 and CDR2 sequences are SGHVS and FNYEAQ. There are 15 residues in the CDR3. CDR3 amino acids: CASSSGMAVLNEQFF. The DNA for the CDR3 is TGTGCCAGCAGCTCCGGTATGGCGGTCCTCAATGAGCAGTTCTTC.

This clonotype was detected many times. DNA of the CDR3: TGTGCCAGCAGTTTGATGGCCAGGCAGGACGGCTACACCTTC. Translation: CASSLMARQDGYTF. V and J are TRBV12-3 or TRBV12-4 and TRBJ1-2; D call uncertain. Trimming removed 3 bases from V and 8 bases from J, with 16 bases in between. This CDR3 comprises 14 residues.

To note about this clonotype: Given a much more abundant clone one base away, this may be a read error. In this CDR3 the conserved last residue, phenylalanine or tryptophan, is missing, so a read error is likely. The chain employs TRBV6-1 and TRBJ2-5, with 7 bases matching TRBD2. The CDR3 is 17 amino acids. Germline assignment: CDR1 MNHNS and CDR2 SASEGT. V shed 2 bases, J shed 2 bases, and the junction held 11 bases outside the gene matches. Here the CDR3 DNA reads TGTGCCAGCAGTGAAATTCGGCTAGCGGTAATACAAGAGACCCAGTACTGC. Its protein product is CASSEIRLAVIQETQYC.

This clonotype was recorded many times. The chain uses TRBV28 and TRBJ2-5; 8 nucleotides line up with TRBD2. Looked up from germline, CDR1 is MDHEN and CDR2 is SYDVKM. J gave up 6 bases and V 3 bases, and 9 bases lay outside the gene matches. CDR3 size: 15 residues. CDR3 sequence: CASSFTSGRGKTQYF. DNA of the CDR3: TGTGCCAGCAGTTTTACTAGCGGTCGTGGAAAGACCCAGTACTTC.

Concerning this clonotype: Given a much more abundant clone one base away, this may be a read error. The chain uses TRBV12-3 or TRBV12-4 and TRBJ2-1; D might be TRBD1 (5 bases). The length of the CDR3 is 16 residues. The CDR3 protein is CASSPRATPWGNGQFF. For the CDR3, the DNA is TGTGCCAGCAGTCCACGTGCGACCCCCTGGGGCAATGGGCAGTTCTTC.

Details on this clonotype: Being one base from a much bigger clone, this may be a read error. The CDR3, as DNA: TGTGCCAGCAGTTCAGACAGGGGCGGACAAGAGACCCAGTACTTC. Residues: CASSSDRGGQETQYF. The V and J genes are TRBV28 and TRBJ2-5; 8 bases match TRBD1. The trim removed 4 bases at V and 2 bases at J, leaving 6 bases unmatched. Per germline, CDR1 MDHEN and CDR2 SYDVKM. The CDR3 runs 15 residues.

This clonotype has just one count. The chain employs TRBV2 and TRBJ1-5; TRBD1 matches 7 bases. V was pared by 3 bases and J by 6 bases, with 5 bases of the junction left unmatched. Germline V gives CDR1 SNHLY, CDR2 FYNNEI. CDR3 length: 14 residues. Here the CDR3 reads CASSDATGPQPQHF. The CDR3 coding sequence is TGTGCCAGCAGTGACGCGACAGGGCCTCAGCCCCAGCATTTT. Complete variable domain (other parts from reference TRBV2 and TRBJ1-5): EPEVTQTPSHQVTQMGQEVILRCVPISNHLYFYWYRQILGQKVEFLVSFYNNEISEKSEIFDDQFSVERPDGSNFTLKIRSTKLEDSAMYFCASSDATGPQPQHFGDGTRLSIL.

This clonotype was picked up many times. The chain uses TRBV28 and TRBJ2-7; 8 bases are shared with TRBD1. From germline, CDR1 is MDHEN and CDR2 SYDVKM. J gave up 6 bases and V 2 bases, and 9 bases lay outside the gene matches. The CDR3 is made up of 15 amino acids. The CDR3 is CASSLRWDRLSEQYF. CDR3 DNA: TGTGCCAGCAGTTTACGCTGGGACAGGCTCTCCGAGCAGTACTTC.

A few counts support this clonotype. The chain links TRBV3-1 to TRBJ1-6; TRBD1 is a possible D gene (6 bases). Trimming stripped 1 base from V and 9 bases from J, with 10 bases between. CDR1 is LGHDT and CDR2 is YNNKEL in the germline V gene (reference sequence). This CDR3 has 14 residues. This chain's CDR3 is CASSQADRVSPLHF. The CDR3 nucleotides are TGTGCCAGCAGCCAAGCGGACAGAGTTTCACCCCTCCACTTT.

This clonotype was detected only a few times. The chain carries TRBV6-5 and TRBJ2-2, with D possibly called TRBD1 or TRBD2 (5 bases each). Trimming took 3 bases from V and 7 from J, leaving 12 bases between them. The CDR3 has 14 amino acids. Looked up from germline, CDR1 is MNHEY and CDR2 is SVGAGI. The CDR3 region is CASSYGGLSGELFF. CDR3 nucleotides: TGTGCCAGCAGTTATGGGGGATTGAGCGGGGAGCTGTTTTTT.

A note on this clonotype: This clone may be a read error of a much larger clone one base away. This chain joins TRBV11-1 and TRBJ2-7; tentative D call: TRBD2 (6 bases). The V end was cut by 11 bases, the J end by 0 bases, with 17 bases between. This CDR3 is 14 amino acids long. The V gene's germline CDR1 is SGHAT and CDR2 FQDESV (reference sequence). The CDR3 DNA follows: TGTGCCGGCACTCCGGGACTCAGCTCCTACGAGCAGTACTTC. Amino acid sequence: CAGTPGLSSYEQYF.

This clonotype was seen only a few times. The chain carries TRBV12-3 or TRBV12-4 and TRBJ1-5; D ambiguous. The CDR3 has 15 amino acids. Trimming took off 6 bases at V and 1 base at J, with 13 bases between the two ends. The CDR3 DNA follows: TGTGCCAGCAGCTCCACGGACGGAAGCAATCAGCCCCAGCATTTT. This gives the protein CASSSTDGSNQPQHF.

A few counts support this clonotype. The chain couples TRBV18 to TRBJ2-7, with D perhaps matching TRBD2 (6 bases). This CDR3 comprises 14 residues. V lost 3 bases, J lost 2 bases, and 11 bases lay in between. CDR1 and CDR2 (germline): KGHSH, LQKENI. CDR3 DNA sequence: TGTGCCAGCTCACCCGCGCGGGGAGCCTACGAGCAGTACTTC. Translating gives CASSPARGAYEQYF.